This TCR beta chain was sequenced for a study of T cell repertoires in cytomegalovirus infection. Overall study: Both CMV infection and a matching HLA type were indicated by public TCR beta signatures.

This clonotype was found a few times. Its antigen is undetermined. TCRdb fed the reads into MiXCR, producing one record per CDR3 protein. The data show hundreds of thousands of distinct CDR3 sequences, under 40% seen once. Germline V CDR1 and CDR2: MDHEN, SYDVKM. V shed 5 bases and J 2 bases; nucleotides not matched to a gene: 9. The CDR3 extends over 16 amino acids. The material sequenced was cultured CD8+ T cells from PBMCs, taken from culture after CMV antigen stimulation. The source is a human donor in good health (CMV status not recorded). Some clones in this sample may be carry-over from other donors' samples. This chain uses TRBV28 with TRBJ2-3; 8 nucleotides line up with TRBD2. CDR3 nucleotide sequence: TGTGCCAGCAGTCCCCTCGGGCGGGGGGTCACAGATACGCAGTATTTT. This codes for CASSPLGRGVTDTQYF. The whole variable domain, filled in from reference TRBV28 and TRBJ2-3, reads DVKVTQSSRYLVKRTGEKVFLECVQDMDHENMFWYRQDPGLGLRLIYFSYDVKMKEKGDIPEGYSVSREKKERFSLILESASTNQTSMYLCASSPLGRGVTDTQYFGPGTRLTVL.